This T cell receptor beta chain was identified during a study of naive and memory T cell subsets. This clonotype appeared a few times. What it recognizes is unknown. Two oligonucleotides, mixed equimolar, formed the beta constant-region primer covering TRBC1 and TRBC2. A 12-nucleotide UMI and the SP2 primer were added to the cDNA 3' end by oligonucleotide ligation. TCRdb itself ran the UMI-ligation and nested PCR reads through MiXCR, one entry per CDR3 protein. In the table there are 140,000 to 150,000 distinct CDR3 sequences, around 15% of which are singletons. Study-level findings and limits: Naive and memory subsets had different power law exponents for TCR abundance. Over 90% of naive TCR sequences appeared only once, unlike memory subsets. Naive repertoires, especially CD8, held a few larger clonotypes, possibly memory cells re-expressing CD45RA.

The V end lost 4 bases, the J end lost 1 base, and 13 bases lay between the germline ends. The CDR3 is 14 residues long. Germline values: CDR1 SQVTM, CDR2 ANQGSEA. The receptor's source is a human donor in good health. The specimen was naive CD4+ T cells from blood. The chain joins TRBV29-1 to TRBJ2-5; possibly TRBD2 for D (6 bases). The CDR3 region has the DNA TGCAGCGTTGGGGGGTTACTAGCCCAAGAGACCCAGTACTTC. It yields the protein CSVGGLLAQETQYF.